This T cell receptor (beta chain) was documented in a study of graft-versus-host responses after intestinal transplantation (dated by TCRdb to about 2021). Turning to the overall study: The transplants that recipients received were multivisceral, liver-intestinal, or isolated intestinal. Every recipient was given anti-thymocyte globulin induction, followed by about three years of maintenance tacrolimus and steroids. Graft-versus-host and host-versus-graft alloreactive T cell clones were tracked in the graft, circulation and bone marrow after intestinal transplantation using bulk TCR-beta CDR3 sequencing. Alloreactive clones were identified by sequencing pre-transplant mixed lymphocyte reaction products and comparing them with unstimulated pre-transplant donor and recipient T cells. A peak of at least 4% donor T cells among recipient peripheral blood mononuclear cells was the definition used for donor T cell macrochimerism. Rather than going through the commercial service, samples from three later patients were sequenced in-house on an Illumina MiSeq and processed with MiXCR. The cohort enrolled about two dozen intestinal transplant recipients, one of whom was a retransplant, and a few patients without pretransplant specimens were excluded. Broad study findings and their caveats: Early after transplant, peak levels of circulating GvH clones were found to be associated with declines in HvG clones. Patients with donor T cell macrochimerism had high GvH to HvG T cell clonal ratios in their allografts. GvH clones turned up in recipient bone marrow, with some appearing earlier in ileal mucosa or blood, a pattern consistent with an intestinal mucosal origin. Conclusions were limited by the relatively low number and heterogeneity of intestinal transplant patients.

Comments on this clone: The antigen it binds to is not known. Base qualities are not recorded, but no much larger clone differs from it by a single base.

The time point label corresponds to: cells obtained before transplantation from donor or recipient. CD3+CD4+ and CD3+CD8+ populations were FACS-sorted from unstimulated pre-transplant donor and recipient cells taken from spleen or lymph nodes. Germline trimming: 5 bases from V, 7 bases from J; junction bases outside gene matches: 10. From the germline V gene, CDR1 is SGHTA and CDR2 is FQGTGA. Including cysteine and phenylalanine, the CDR3 has 17 amino acids. The read is trimmed to its CDR3 DNA, 51 bases read in frame from base 1. Libraries were made using the immunoSEQ multiplex PCR assay. For most patients, genomic DNA was isolated with the Qiagen DNeasy Blood and Tissue Kit and shipped frozen to Adaptive Biotechnologies for TCR sequencing. Adaptive Biotechnologies carried out high-throughput TCR-beta CDR3 sequencing of genomic DNA for most patients. In the source study's methods: Adaptive's ImmunoSEQ software supplied the TCR sequencing data for around 17 patients, while MiXCR and VDJtools were used to process a few other patients. CD4 versus CD8 sorting errors were corrected by removing sequences found in both subsets at a frequency ratio below 5:1. Because the origin of CDR3 nucleotide sequences shared between donor and recipient could not be assigned, those sequences were removed. At least 2-fold expansion over unstimulated cells and a minimum CFSE-low frequency of 0.002% (template counts) or 0.001% (read counts) were required for clones to be classified as alloreactive. Mappable clones were those detected in sequenced pre-transplant spleen, lymph node, or MLR CFSE-low populations of the donor or recipient. Cumulative frequency of alloreactive clones was calculated as a percentage of all sequences weighted by copy number. The immuneACCESS repertoire file appears here via TCRdb, limited to in-frame rearrangements. These files lack a portion of the clones; in checked studies, under half of the deficit traces to unresolved V genes, and the cause of the others is not known. D and trimming were read from the DNA, whereas the V and J calls and clone size are those reported in that table. Across this sample there are under 150,000 clones, with 80% to 95% seen only once. Approximately 0.11% of the sample belongs to the ten largest clones.

Recombination connected TRBV7-3 to TRBJ2-1; 14 bases in the middle match TRBD2. The origin of this receptor is a human donor who received an intestinal transplant. Sequenced material: unstimulated CD4+ T cells sorted from spleen or lymph node cells, taken before intestinal transplant. The CDR3 protein: CASSTPGLAGDWNEQFF. The DNA sequence is as follows: TGTGCCAGCAGCACGCCGGGACTAGCGGGAGACTGGAATGAGCAGTTCTTC.